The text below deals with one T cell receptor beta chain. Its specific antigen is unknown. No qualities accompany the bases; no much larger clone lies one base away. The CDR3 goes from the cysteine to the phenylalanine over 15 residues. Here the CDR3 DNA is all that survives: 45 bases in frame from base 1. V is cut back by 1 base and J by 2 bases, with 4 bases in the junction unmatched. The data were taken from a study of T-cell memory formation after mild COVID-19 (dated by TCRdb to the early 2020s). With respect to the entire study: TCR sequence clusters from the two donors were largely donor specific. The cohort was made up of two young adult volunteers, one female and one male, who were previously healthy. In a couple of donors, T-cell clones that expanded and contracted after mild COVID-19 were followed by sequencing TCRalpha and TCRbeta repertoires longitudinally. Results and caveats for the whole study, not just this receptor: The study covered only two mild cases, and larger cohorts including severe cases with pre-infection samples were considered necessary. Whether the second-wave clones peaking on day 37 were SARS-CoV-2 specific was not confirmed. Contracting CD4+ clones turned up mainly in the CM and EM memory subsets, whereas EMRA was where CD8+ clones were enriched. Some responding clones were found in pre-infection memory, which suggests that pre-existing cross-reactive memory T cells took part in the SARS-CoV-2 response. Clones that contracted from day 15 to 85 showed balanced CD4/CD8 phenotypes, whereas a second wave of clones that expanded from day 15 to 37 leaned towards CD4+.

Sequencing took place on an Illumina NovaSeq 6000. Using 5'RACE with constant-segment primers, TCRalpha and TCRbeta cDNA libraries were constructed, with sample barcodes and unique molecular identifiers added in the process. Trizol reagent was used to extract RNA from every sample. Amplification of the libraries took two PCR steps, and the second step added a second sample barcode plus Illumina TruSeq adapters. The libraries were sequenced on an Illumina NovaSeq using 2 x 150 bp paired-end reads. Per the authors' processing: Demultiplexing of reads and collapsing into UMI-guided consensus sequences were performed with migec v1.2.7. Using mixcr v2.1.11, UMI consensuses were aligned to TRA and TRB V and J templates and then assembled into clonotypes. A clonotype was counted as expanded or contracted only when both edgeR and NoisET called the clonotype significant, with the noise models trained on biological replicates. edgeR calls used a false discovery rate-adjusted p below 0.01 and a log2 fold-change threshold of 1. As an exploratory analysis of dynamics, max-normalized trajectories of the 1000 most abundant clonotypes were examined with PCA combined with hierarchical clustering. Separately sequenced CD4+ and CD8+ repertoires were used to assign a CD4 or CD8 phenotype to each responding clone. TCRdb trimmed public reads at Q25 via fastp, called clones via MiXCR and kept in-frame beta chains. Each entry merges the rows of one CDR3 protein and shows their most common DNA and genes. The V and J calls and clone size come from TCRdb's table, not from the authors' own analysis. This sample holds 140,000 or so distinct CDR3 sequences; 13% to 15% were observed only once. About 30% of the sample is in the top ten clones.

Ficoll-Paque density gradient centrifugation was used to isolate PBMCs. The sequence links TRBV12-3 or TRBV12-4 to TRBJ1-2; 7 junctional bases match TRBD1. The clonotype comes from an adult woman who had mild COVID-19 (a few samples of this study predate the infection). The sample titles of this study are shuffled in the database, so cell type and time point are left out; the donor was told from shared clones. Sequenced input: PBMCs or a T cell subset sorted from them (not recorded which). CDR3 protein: CASSLGPGQNYGYTF. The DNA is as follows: TGTGCCAGCAGTTTAGGGCCGGGACAGAACTATGGCTACACCTTC.